The 32 T cell receptor beta chains presented below share a single source sample, sequenced in a study of CD8 T cells in ankylosing spondylitis. One entry per CDR3 protein results from TCRdb running MiXCR on the 5' RACE reads. The sample has 230,000 or so distinct CDR3 sequences, roughly 18% seen once. The sample taken for sequencing was blood, either unsorted or a sorted T cell fraction (not recorded which). These receptor sequences come from a male donor with ankylosing spondylitis or in good health (not recorded which).

The chain links TRBV20-1 to TRBJ2-5; no reliable D call. CDR1 and CDR2 from the germline V gene are DFQATT and SNEGSKA (reference sequence). The V end lost 6 bases, the J end lost 2 bases, and 16 bases lay between the germline ends. The CDR3 length is 14 residues. CDR3 region: CSASNTETQETQYF. CDR3 nucleotides: TGCAGTGCCAGTAATACGGAAACGCAAGAGACCCAGTACTTC.

CDR3 in amino acids: CASSLRTGLEQYF. Here the CDR3 DNA reads TGCGCCAGCAGTCTCAGGACAGGTCTAGAGCAGTACTTC. The chain recombines TRBV10-2 with TRBJ2-7; 7 nucleotides match TRBD1. Trimming cost V 5 bases and J 7 bases; bases outside gene matches: 8. The CDR3 runs 13 residues. Germline CDR1 WSHSY, CDR2 SAAADI.

The rearrangement links TRBV7-9 to TRBJ1-4; 7 bases fit TRBD1. CDR3 length equals 14 residues. Germline CDR1 reads SEHNR; CDR2 reads FQNEAQ (reference sequence). J gave up 5 bases and V 5 bases, and 5 bases lay outside the gene matches. CDR3 loop: CASSPRDRNEKLFF. CDR3 in DNA: TGTGCCAGCAGCCCCAGGGACAGAAATGAAAAACTGTTTTTT.

This clonotype was counted between two and nine times. This may be a read error: a much more frequent sequence differs by one nucleotide. The rearrangement uses TRBV10-2 and TRBJ1-2, with TRBD1 as a possible D gene (6 bases). The V gene's germline CDR1 is WSHSY and CDR2 SAAADI. The CDR3 length is 16 residues. The CDR3 region is CASSSGTQLFNYGYSF. CDR3 DNA: TGCGCCAGCAGTTCCGGGACACAACTATTTAACTATGGCTACTCCTTC.

This sequence joins TRBV7-8 and TRBJ2-1; D uncertain. Germline CDR1 reads SGHVS; CDR2 reads FQNEAQ. This CDR3 is built from 15 residues. The V end was cut by 1 base, the J end by 2 bases, with 9 bases between. The CDR3 coding sequence is TGTGCCAGCAGCTTAGAACAAACTACCTACAATGAGCAGTTCTTC. Protein product: CASSLEQTTYNEQFF.

This clonotype was seen a few times. This chain joins TRBV12-3 or TRBV12-4 and TRBJ1-2; possible D gene TRBD1, 6 bases. The CDR3 totals 14 residues. V was clipped by 7 bases and J by 8 bases, with 20 bases between them. The CDR3, as DNA: TGTGCCAGCACCCCGACAGGAGGGGCGCAAGGCTACACCTTC. This codes for CASTPTGGAQGYTF.

V usage is TRBV4-3 and J usage is TRBJ2-1; TRBD2 might be the D (5 bases). This CDR3 has 13 residues. Trimming pared 0 bases from V and 9 bases from J, leaving 9 bases between. Germline loops: CDR1 LGHNA, CDR2 YSLEER. The CDR3 region is CASSQDGSPEQFF. CDR3 DNA sequence: TGCGCCAGCAGCCAAGATGGGAGCCCTGAGCAGTTCTTC.

This clonotype was seen many times. The gene calls are TRBV29-1 and TRBJ2-5; D might be TRBD2 (6 bases). Germline values: CDR1 SQVTM, CDR2 ANQGSEA. Between the trimmed V and J ends, which lost 6 bases and 5 bases, there was a span of 16 bases. The CDR3 totals 13 residues. CDR3 sequence: CSVHRETRETQYF. The DNA for the CDR3 is TGCAGCGTCCATCGGGAGACGAGGGAGACCCAGTACTTC.

The chain joins TRBV29-1 to TRBJ2-7; the match to TRBD2 covers 8 bases. This CDR3 spans 14 amino acids. In germline, CDR1 is SQVTM, CDR2 ANQGSEA. The trim removed 1 base at V and 3 bases at J, leaving 5 bases unmatched. CDR3 coding DNA: TGCAGCGTTGAAGTTGGCCTAGCGGGCTACGAGCAGTACTTC. It translates to CSVEVGLAGYEQYF.

V is TRBV6-6 and J is TRBJ2-7; D may be TRBD2 (6 bases). With 6 bases removed from V and 5 bases from J, the gap between germline ends came to 14 bases. Germline assignment: CDR1 MNHNY and CDR2 SVGAGI (reference sequence). This CDR3 is built from 13 residues. In DNA form, the CDR3 reads TGTGCCAGCAGACTTTTTTGGGGGGACGAGCAGTACTTC. Protein sequence: CASRLFWGDEQYF.

This clonotype was counted a single time. V gene TRBV20-1 combines with J gene TRBJ1-4, with D perhaps TRBD1 (5 bases). There are 14 residues in the CDR3. Trimming left V 0 bases short and J 4 bases short, with 9 bases between. Germline CDR1 reads DFQATT; CDR2 reads SNEGSKA (reference sequence). CDR3 DNA sequence: TGCAGTGCTAGAGATCGGGGGGGTAATGAAAAACTGTTTTTT. The encoded protein is CSARDRGGNEKLFF.

This clonotype came up a few times. The V gene is TRBV28, the J gene TRBJ2-7, with 8 bases fitting TRBD1. V was pared by 4 bases and J by 1 base, with 12 bases of the junction left unmatched. This CDR3 contains 17 residues. Looked up from germline, CDR1 is MDHEN and CDR2 is SYDVKM. CDR3 residues: CASSSRTGWASSYEQYF. The CDR3 DNA reads as TGTGCCAGCAGTTCCCGGACAGGGTGGGCCTCATCCTACGAGCAGTACTTC.

This clonotype was counted many times. The chain combines TRBV29-1 with TRBJ2-1; D is ambiguous. CDR3 size: 12 residues. Trimming took 6 bases from V and 8 from J, leaving 14 bases between them. Germline V gene data show CDR1 as SQVTM and CDR2 as ANQGSEA. The CDR3: CSVPPTSDEQFF. In DNA form, the CDR3 reads TGCAGCGTCCCCCCCACTTCGGATGAGCAGTTCTTC.

For the CDR3, the DNA is TGTGCCAGCAGCCTAACGACTAGCGGGGATTACAATGAGCAGTTCTTC. Translating gives CASSLTTSGDYNEQFF. This chain joins TRBV13 and TRBJ2-1, with TRBD2 matching over 11 bases. Trimming at V came to 5 bases and at J to 4 bases, leaving 7 bases not matched to a gene. This CDR3 spans 16 amino acids. CDR1 and CDR2 from the germline V gene are PRHDT and FYEKMQ (reference sequence).

The rearrangement uses TRBV6-1 and TRBJ2-7, with 11 bases fitting TRBD2. The CDR3 loop spans 14 amino acids. V was clipped by 7 bases and J by 1 base; unmatched bases: 3. Germline V gene lookup returns CDR1 MNHNS and CDR2 SASEGT. The CDR3 nucleotides are TGTGCCAGCACCCCTAGCGGGAGGTCCTACGAGCAGTACTTC. Translation gives CASTPSGRSYEQYF.

The CDR3 is CASRPRLAGDQETQYF. The CDR3 region has the DNA TGTGCCAGCAGACCCCGACTAGCGGGAGACCAAGAGACCCAGTACTTC. V is TRBV6-2 or TRBV6-3 and J is TRBJ2-5, with 12 positions matching TRBD2. In germline, CDR1 is MNHEY, CDR2 SVGEGT. This CDR3 region has 16 residues. V lost 6 bases and J lost 0; bases outside the gene matches: 5.

This clonotype was seen ten or more times. V and J are TRBV25-1 and TRBJ2-3, with no clear D. The CDR3 totals 14 residues. The V gene lost 1 base and the J gene lost 2 bases, with 7 bases spanning the gap. Germline CDR1 MGHDK, CDR2 SYGVNS. This chain's CDR3 is CASSELGSTDTQYF. The CDR3 nucleotides read TGTGCCAGCAGTGAATTGGGATCCACAGATACGCAGTATTTT.

The chain employs TRBV4-1 and TRBJ2-2, with 12 bases aligning to TRBD2. The CDR3 loop spans 16 amino acids. J was trimmed by 5 bases and V by 2 bases; bases with no gene match: 3. Germline values: CDR1 MGHRA, CDR2 YSYEKL. CDR3 sequence (DNA): TGCGCCAGCAGCCAATCCGGGACTAGCGGGACCGGGGAGCTGTTTTTT. It codes for CASSQSGTSGTGELFF.

This chain links TRBV7-3 with TRBJ1-1, with D maybe TRBD1 (5 bases). Germline loops: CDR1 SGHTA, CDR2 FQGTGA. The germline V and J ends were trimmed by 2 bases and 4 bases, with 8 bases remaining between them. The CDR3 has 13 amino acids. The CDR3 sequence is CASSLGHTTEAFF. CDR3 DNA: TGTGCCAGCAGCTTAGGACATACCACTGAAGCTTTCTTT.

The CDR3 loop reads CASSEGLAANTGELFF. Here the CDR3 DNA reads TGCGCCAGCAGTGAGGGACTAGCGGCGAACACCGGGGAGCTGTTTTTT. The rearrangement joins TRBV10-1 to TRBJ2-2; 10 bases align to TRBD2. With V trimmed by 2 bases and J by 0 bases, 0 bases remained unmatched. CDR3 length: 16 residues. Germline lookup yields CDR1 WNHNN and CDR2 SYGVQD (reference sequence).

This chain connects TRBV11-1 to TRBJ2-1, with TRBD2 matching 15 bases. V lost 5 bases and J lost 2; bases outside the gene matches: 10. Germline V gene lookup returns CDR1 SGHAT and CDR2 FQDESV (reference sequence). The CDR3 totals 19 residues. CDR3 sequence reads: CASSPTEGLAGGAYNEQFF. CDR3 coding DNA: TGTGCCAGCAGCCCGACGGAAGGACTAGCGGGAGGGGCCTACAATGAGCAGTTCTTC.

There are a few counts of this clonotype. V usage is TRBV11-2 and J usage is TRBJ2-1; no definite D call. Trimming left V 0 bases short and J 3 bases short, with 3 bases between. The CDR3 has 13 residues. Germline lookup yields CDR1 SGHAT and CDR2 FQNNGV. DNA of the CDR3: TGTGCCAGCAGCTTAGAGATCTACAATGAGCAGTTCTTC. Translating gives CASSLEIYNEQFF.

The chain recombines TRBV7-6 with TRBJ2-1; 7 bases line up with TRBD1. The V gene end was trimmed by 5 bases and the J gene end by 4 bases; junction bases not matched to a gene: 8. Germline V gene sequence: CDR1 SGHVS, CDR2 FNYEAQ. The CDR3 is made up of 15 amino acids. The CDR3 here is CASSPSGTDYNEQFF. The DNA of the CDR3 is TGTGCCAGCAGCCCGTCCGGGACAGATTACAATGAGCAGTTCTTC.

This clonotype was seen more than once but under ten times. V usage is TRBV5-5 and J usage is TRBJ2-1; 7 nucleotides line up with TRBD2. The CDR3 covers 17 residues. The V gene end was trimmed by 2 bases and the J gene end by 2 bases; junction bases not matched to a gene: 10. The V gene's germline CDR1 is SGHKS and CDR2 YYEKEE (reference sequence). The DNA for the CDR3 is TGTGCCAGCAGCTTCGTCGATAGCGGGCCACCCTACAATGAGCAGTTCTTC. Protein: CASSFVDSGPPYNEQFF.

This clonotype was found a few times. The chain links TRBV13 to TRBJ2-2; 12 bases align to TRBD2. The CDR3 has 18 amino acids. The J segment lost 7 bases and the V segment lost 4 bases, leaving 13 bases of the junction unmatched. Germline V gene lookup returns CDR1 PRHDT and CDR2 FYEKMQ (reference sequence). The CDR3 loop is CASSSQLLAGGPGGELFF. CDR3 DNA sequence: TGTGCCAGCAGCTCCCAGTTACTAGCGGGAGGCCCCGGCGGGGAGCTGTTTTTT.

The CDR3 reads CASSVEGGGNTGELFF. The CDR3 DNA follows: TGTGCCAGCAGCGTAGAGGGGGGAGGAAATACCGGGGAGCTGTTTTTT. This chain links TRBV9 with TRBJ2-2; either TRBD1 or TRBD2 may supply D (6 bases each). V was trimmed by 0 bases and J by 5 bases, leaving 14 bases between them. The germline V gene encodes CDR1 SGDLS and CDR2 YYNGEE. This CDR3 has 16 amino acids.

This clonotype was counted many times. The gene calls are TRBV29-1 and TRBJ2-5, with D maybe TRBD2 (5 bases). Germline CDR1 and CDR2: SQVTM and ANQGSEA. The CDR3 spans 12 residues. V lost 6 bases and J lost 0, with 8 bases in between. The DNA for the CDR3 is TGCAGCGTGAGGGCTTACCAAGAGACCCAGTACTTC. Its translation: CSVRAYQETQYF. Filled out from reference TRBV29-1 and TRBJ2-5, the complete variable domain reads SAVISQKPSRDICQRGTSLTIQCQVDSQVTMMFWYRQQPGQSLTLIATANQGSEATYESGFVIDKFPISRPNLTFSTLTVSNMSPEDSSIYLCSVRAYQETQYFGPGTRLLVL.

The V and J genes are TRBV4-3 and TRBJ2-7; no definite D call. The CDR3 extends over 13 amino acids. Trimming cost V 0 bases and J 5 bases, with 8 bases left between them. CDR1 LGHNA and CDR2 YSLEER come from the germline V gene. The CDR3 sequence: CASSQDFGDEQYF. The CDR3 DNA sequence: TGCGCCAGCAGCCAAGATTTTGGAGACGAGCAGTACTTC.

This clonotype was observed a single time. The chain joins TRBV12-3 or TRBV12-4 to TRBJ1-1, with a tentative D call TRBD1 (6 bases). The CDR3 consists of 12 residues. With 6 bases removed from V and 5 bases from J, the gap between germline ends came to 10 bases. For the CDR3, the DNA is TGTGCCAGCAGCTACAGGGTGACTGAAGCTTTCTTT. Protein sequence: CASSYRVTEAFF.

This clonotype was seen a handful of times. The rearrangement uses TRBV12-3 or TRBV12-4 and TRBJ2-5; D possibly matches TRBD1 or TRBD2 (5 bases each). The CDR3 length is 17 residues. Trimming removed 4 bases from V and 2 bases from J, with 20 bases in between. The CDR3 protein is CASSSPKDEGLQETQYF. In DNA form, the CDR3 reads TGTGCCAGCAGTTCGCCGAAGGACGAGGGGCTGCAAGAGACCCAGTACTTC.

Many counts were recorded for this clonotype. The chain uses TRBV9 and TRBJ2-3; 7 bases are shared with TRBD2. Germline CDR1 SGDLS, CDR2 YYNGEE. This CDR3 region has 16 residues. The V gene end was trimmed by 4 bases and the J gene end by 2 bases; junction bases not matched to a gene: 10. CDR3 protein: CASSTRRESPTDTQYF. The CDR3, as DNA: TGTGCCAGCAGCACTAGGCGGGAGTCTCCCACAGATACGCAGTATTTT. The variable domain in full, with the rest retrieved from reference TRBV9 and TRBJ2-3, is DSGVTQTPKHLITATGQRVTLRCSPRSGDLSVYWYQQSLDQGLQFLIQYYNGEERAKGNILERFSAQQFPDLHSELNLSSLELGDSALYFCASSTRRESPTDTQYFGPGTRLTVL.

This clonotype occurred many times. The V gene is TRBV20-1, the J gene TRBJ2-1; 9 positions match TRBD2. After removal of 0 bases from V and 2 bases from J, the junction contained 5 bases not matched to a gene. CDR3 size: 16 residues. Per germline, CDR1 DFQATT and CDR2 SNEGSKA (reference sequence). The CDR3 nucleotides are TGCAGTGCTAGAGATGACGGCGGGAGGGCCTACAATGAGCAGTTCTTC. It yields the protein CSARDDGGRAYNEQFF.